These 23 T cell receptor beta chains originate from one sample sequenced in a study of T cell changes during pregnancy in multiple sclerosis. Sequenced by immunoSEQ multiplex PCR; TCRdb stores in-frame clones only, minus some. Here the sample spans 30,000 to 45,000 clones, around 92% being singletons. Here the sequenced sample was CD8+ T cells from peripheral blood mononuclear cells, taken before pregnancy. These receptors were obtained from a female donor with multiple sclerosis, enrolled in a pregnancy study.

This chain links TRBV5-4 with TRBJ1-2, with TRBD1 matching 8 bases. This CDR3 region has 15 residues. The trim removed 4 bases at V and 8 bases at J, leaving 13 bases unmatched. From germline, CDR1 is SGHNT and CDR2 YYREEE (reference sequence). The CDR3 loop is CASSDDQQGVLGYTF. DNA of the CDR3: TGTGCCAGCAGCGATGACCAACAGGGGGTTTTGGGCTACACCTTC.

The rearrangement uses TRBV11-2 and TRBJ1-2; the D gene is possibly TRBD1 (6 bases). CDR1 is SGHAT, CDR2 FQNNGV, per germline. This CDR3 region has 13 residues. The germline V and J ends were trimmed by 5 bases and 5 bases, with 12 bases remaining between them. CDR3 bases: TGTGCCAGCAGCCCCGCTGGACAGTATGGCTACACCTTC. This sequence encodes CASSPAGQYGYTF.

This clone was picked up a small number of times. V gene TRBV6-1 combines with J gene TRBJ1-1; no clear D. Germline lookup yields CDR1 MNHNS and CDR2 SASEGT. V was cut by 5 bases and J by 0 bases, with 13 bases left in between. The length of the CDR3 is 15 residues. The CDR3 spells CASSSLPELNTEAFF. CDR3 DNA sequence: TGTGCCAGCAGTTCCCTCCCAGAACTGAACACTGAAGCTTTCTTT.

The chain joins TRBV9 to TRBJ1-5; no clear D gene. Between the trimmed V and J ends, which lost 0 bases and 6 bases, there was a span of 13 bases. Germline CDR1 is SGDLS and CDR2 is YYNGEE. The CDR3 has 15 amino acids. Written as DNA, the CDR3 is TGTGCCAGCAGCGTAGTCGGGAATCGGTCTCAGCCCCAGCATTTT. It translates to CASSVVGNRSQPQHF.

CDR3 DNA: TGTGCCAGCAGCTGGAGCCCAGATACGCAGTATTTT. This codes for CASSWSPDTQYF. This chain connects TRBV7-9 to TRBJ2-3; the D is unclear. CDR1 is SEHNR and CDR2 is FQNEAQ in the germline V gene (reference sequence). Trimming pared 4 bases from V and 4 bases from J, leaving 6 bases between. The CDR3 has 12 residues. The full variable domain, rest sourced from reference TRBV7-9 and TRBJ2-3, is DTGVSQNPRHKITKRGQNVTFRCDPISEHNRLYWYRQTLGQGPEFLTYFQNEAQLEKSRLLSDRFSAERPKGSFSTLEIQRTEQGDSAMYLCASSWSPDTQYFGPGTRLTVL.

CDR3 nucleotide sequence: TGTGCCAGCACCTCCACGACTAGCGGGAACCCCTACGAGCAGTACTTC. Translation: CASTSTTSGNPYEQYF. The chain carries TRBV2 and TRBJ2-7; 11 bases map to TRBD2. Germline V gene lookup returns CDR1 SNHLY and CDR2 FYNNEI. V was clipped by 7 bases and J by 2 bases; unmatched bases: 10. The CDR3 consists of 16 residues.

The chain uses TRBV10-3 and TRBJ1-1; a possible D gene is TRBD1 (6 bases). The V and J ends lost 7 bases and 1 base respectively, with 13 bases between them. This CDR3 is built from 14 residues. Germline CDR1 and CDR2: ENHRY and SYGVKD. This CDR3 reads CAIKSGDANTEAFF. The CDR3, as DNA: TGTGCCATCAAATCAGGGGACGCGAACACTGAAGCTTTCTTT.

V gene TRBV7-9 combines with J gene TRBJ2-7, with a weak D call TRBD2 (6 bases). This CDR3 spans 16 amino acids. Germline CDR1 and CDR2: SEHNR and FQNEAQ (reference sequence). Trimming shortened V by 4 bases and J by 2 bases, and 18 bases separated the two germline ends. CDR3 DNA sequence: TGTGCCAGCAGCTCCCGGGACTCCATAAGTACCTACGAGCAGTACTTC. It yields the protein CASSSRDSISTYEQYF.

V is TRBV6-5 and J is TRBJ1-1; weak D call: TRBD1 (6 bases). There are 15 residues in the CDR3. The germline V and J ends were trimmed by 5 bases and 0 bases, with 13 bases remaining between them. Germline V lookup: CDR1 MNHEY, CDR2 SVGAGI. The CDR3 here is CASSGLGGLNTEAFF. As DNA, the CDR3 is TGTGCCAGCAGTGGTCTGGGGGGGCTGAACACTGAAGCTTTCTTT.

This clone was seen a single time. CDR3 residues: CASSRGLAGGPSSYNEQFF. DNA of the CDR3: TGTGCCAGCAGCCGGGGACTAGCGGGAGGGCCATCATCCTACAATGAGCAGTTCTTC. This chain joins TRBV14 and TRBJ2-1; 16 positions match TRBD2. CDR1 and CDR2 from the germline V gene are SGHDN and FVKESK. This CDR3 contains 19 residues. Germline trimming cut 4 bases from V and 1 base from J; bases unmatched to any gene: 7.

The count of this clone is one. The chain couples TRBV9 to TRBJ2-5; weak D call: TRBD1 (5 bases). In germline, CDR1 is SGDLS, CDR2 YYNGEE. The CDR3 is 15 amino acids. V gave up 3 bases and J gave up 5 bases, with 17 bases separating them. CDR3 region: CASSAYRTERETQYF. DNA of the CDR3: TGTGCCAGCAGCGCCTACAGGACGGAGAGGGAGACCCAGTACTTC.

V and J are TRBV27 and TRBJ2-7; D might be TRBD1 (6 bases). In germline, CDR1 is MNHEY, CDR2 SMNVEV (reference sequence). V lost 3 bases to trimming and J lost 0 bases, with 15 bases between them. CDR3 size: 16 residues. Here the CDR3 reads CASSFNIGTNSYEQYF. As DNA, the CDR3 is TGTGCCAGCAGTTTTAACATCGGGACAAACTCCTACGAGCAGTACTTC.

For the CDR3, the DNA is TGTGCCAGCAGAGCACAGGGGAGAGAGACCCAGTACTTC. Translated, it gives CASRAQGRETQYF. The chain combines TRBV2 with TRBJ2-5; TRBD1 aligns across 7 bases. Germline V gene lookup returns CDR1 SNHLY and CDR2 FYNNEI. This CDR3 is built from 13 residues. The ends lost 6 bases at V and 4 bases at J; junction bases unmatched: 5.

CDR3 sequence reads: CASSVDPGANTEAFF. DNA for the CDR3: TGTGCCAGCAGCGTAGACCCAGGGGCAAACACTGAAGCTTTCTTT. The chain uses TRBV9 and TRBJ1-1; tentative D call: TRBD1 (6 bases). Trimming removed 0 bases from V and 2 bases from J, with 11 bases in between. This CDR3 has 15 amino acids. In germline, CDR1 is SGDLS, CDR2 YYNGEE.

The chain recombines TRBV6-5 with TRBJ2-1; D unresolved. There are 16 residues in the CDR3. Germline V gives CDR1 MNHEY, CDR2 SVGAGI. V lost 0 bases to trimming and J lost 0 bases, with 9 bases between them. The CDR3 here is CASSYSTLSSYNEQFF. DNA of the CDR3: TGTGCCAGCAGTTACTCCACGCTTAGCTCCTACAATGAGCAGTTCTTC.

The chain links TRBV27 to TRBJ2-7; tentatively, D is TRBD1 (5 bases). Germline CDR1 is MNHEY and CDR2 is SMNVEV (reference sequence). The CDR3 length is 12 residues. V was pared by 3 bases and J by 5 bases, with 8 bases between. For the CDR3, the DNA is TGTGCCAGCAGTTTTTTAGGGGACGAGCAGTACTTC. Protein product: CASSFLGDEQYF.

The chain carries TRBV27 and TRBJ2-1; a possible D gene is TRBD1 (5 bases). This CDR3 has 12 amino acids. Looked up from germline, CDR1 is MNHEY and CDR2 is SMNVEV (reference sequence). V was pared by 6 bases and J by 9 bases, with 12 bases between. This chain's CDR3 is CASSPKGVEQFF. In DNA, the CDR3 is TGTGCCAGCAGCCCTAAAGGGGTTGAGCAGTTCTTC.

V usage is TRBV28 and J usage is TRBJ2-7, with TRBD2 identical over 7 bases. Germline lookup yields CDR1 MDHEN and CDR2 SYDVKM. The CDR3 totals 17 residues. Trimming cost V 5 bases and J 5 bases; bases outside gene matches: 18. Here the CDR3 DNA reads TGTGCCAGCAGTCTCCCCTCAGGTCCTAGCGGTCGGGACGAGCAGTACTTC. It yields the protein CASSLPSGPSGRDEQYF.

The table lists this clone with a count of one. The CDR3 region has the DNA TGTGCCAGCAGTTTGTCGGGACAGGGATATGGCTACACCTTC. It specifies CASSLSGQGYGYTF. The J gene is TRBJ1-2, the V gene TRBV27; the match to TRBD1 covers 9 bases. The CDR3 is 14 amino acids. V lost 3 bases and J lost 5; bases outside the gene matches: 4. Looked up from germline, CDR1 is MNHEY and CDR2 is SMNVEV (reference sequence).

The chain couples TRBV7-6 to TRBJ1-6; 8 bases line up with TRBD1. CDR3 length: 17 residues. V gave up 5 bases and J gave up 3 bases; unmatched junction bases: 9. Germline lookup yields CDR1 SGHVS and CDR2 FNYEAQ. The CDR3 is CASSPDNRGIYNSPLHF. CDR3 in DNA: TGTGCCAGCAGCCCAGACAACAGGGGGATCTATAATTCACCCCTCCACTTT.

The V call is TRBV10-3, the J call TRBJ2-7; 9 nucleotides match TRBD2. Germline V lookup: CDR1 ENHRY, CDR2 SYGVKD. This CDR3 region has 16 residues. V lost 4 bases and J lost 2; bases outside the gene matches: 9. CDR3 sequence: CAISVLMTSGPYEQYF. The CDR3 DNA sequence: TGTGCCATCAGTGTACTGATGACTAGCGGCCCCTACGAGCAGTACTTC.

This clone was recorded only once. This chain uses TRBV10-3 with TRBJ2-6, with D perhaps TRBD2 (7 bases). This CDR3 region has 17 residues. Trimming shortened V by 4 bases and J by 0 bases, and 13 bases separated the two germline ends. The germline V gene has CDR1 ENHRY and CDR2 SYGVKD. The CDR3 coding sequence is TGTGCCATCAGTGGGGGAGGGGGGCACTCTGGGGCCAACGTCCTGACTTTC. It codes for CAISGGGGHSGANVLTF.

The chain uses TRBV6-5 and TRBJ1-1; no clear D. The CDR3 spans 13 residues. Looked up from germline, CDR1 is MNHEY and CDR2 is SVGAGI. Trimming pared 5 bases from V and 6 bases from J, leaving 13 bases between. DNA for the CDR3: TGTGCCAGCAGTGAGGGTTTACGTGCTGAAGCTTTCTTT. It yields the protein CASSEGLRAEAFF.